The sequence of this T cell receptor (beta chain) was determined in a study of T cell responses to AZD1222 COVID-19 vaccine. This CDR3 contains 15 residues. In germline, CDR1 is LNHNV, CDR2 YYDKDF (reference sequence). The V end lost 1 base, the J end lost 11 bases, and 15 bases lay between the germline ends. Here immunoSEQ multiplex PCR was the method, and the copy in TCRdb shows in-frame clones only, minus some. The sample lists more than 140,000 clones; 85% to 95% were seen once. Turning to this clone: Its antigen remains unknown.

General study findings and limits: Just a handful of AZD1222 recipients tested seropositive at baseline. White British ancestry dominated among donors, who included more females, and clonal diversity was possibly underestimated.

Material: peripheral blood, obtained on day 0 of MenACWY control vaccination. The chain joins TRBV15 to TRBJ1-6, with TRBD1 as a possible D gene (6 bases). This clonotype originated in an adult in good health. The DNA for the CDR3 is TGTGCCACCAGCAGAGTTACAGGGCCAGGGACACCCCTCCACTTT. This sequence encodes CATSRVTGPGTPLHF.